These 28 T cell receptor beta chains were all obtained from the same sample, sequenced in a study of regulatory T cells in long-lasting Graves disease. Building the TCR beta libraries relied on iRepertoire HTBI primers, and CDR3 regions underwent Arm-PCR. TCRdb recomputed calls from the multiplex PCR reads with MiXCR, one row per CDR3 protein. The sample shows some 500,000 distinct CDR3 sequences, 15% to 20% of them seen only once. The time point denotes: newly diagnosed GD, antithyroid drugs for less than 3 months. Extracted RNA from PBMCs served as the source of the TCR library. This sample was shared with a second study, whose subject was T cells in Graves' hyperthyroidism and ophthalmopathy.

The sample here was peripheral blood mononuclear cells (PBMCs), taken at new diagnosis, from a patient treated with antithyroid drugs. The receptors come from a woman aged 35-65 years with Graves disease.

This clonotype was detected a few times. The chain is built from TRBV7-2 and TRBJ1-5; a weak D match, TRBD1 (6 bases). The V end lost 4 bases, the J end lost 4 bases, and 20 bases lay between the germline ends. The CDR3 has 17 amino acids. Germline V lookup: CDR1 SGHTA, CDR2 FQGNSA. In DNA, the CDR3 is TGTGCCAGCAGCTATTTCAACAGTGGGGGGCTTAATCAGCCCCAGCATTTT. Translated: CASSYFNSGGLNQPQHF.

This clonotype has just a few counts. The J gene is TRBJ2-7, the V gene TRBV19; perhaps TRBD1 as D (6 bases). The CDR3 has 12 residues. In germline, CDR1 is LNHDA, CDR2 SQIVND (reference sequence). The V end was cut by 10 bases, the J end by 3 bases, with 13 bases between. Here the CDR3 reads CATAGQRYEQYF. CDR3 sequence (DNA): TGTGCCACGGCCGGACAGCGCTACGAGCAGTACTTC.

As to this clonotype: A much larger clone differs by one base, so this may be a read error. The CDR3: CASFGLSHNEAFF. The CDR3 DNA sequence: TGTGCCAGCTTCGGCCTTAGCCACAATGAAGCTTTCTTT. The chain recombines TRBV6-1 with TRBJ1-1; D is uncertain. CDR1 and CDR2 (germline): MNHNS, SASEGT. The CDR3 sequence is 13 residues long. V lost 8 bases and J 7 bases, leaving 17 bases between the germline ends.

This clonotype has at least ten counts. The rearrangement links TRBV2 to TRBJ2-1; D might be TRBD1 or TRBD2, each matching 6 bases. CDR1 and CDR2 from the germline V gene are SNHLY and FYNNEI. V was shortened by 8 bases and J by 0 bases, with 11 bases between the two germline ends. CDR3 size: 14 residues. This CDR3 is CASGGPRSYNEQFF. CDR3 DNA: TGTGCCAGCGGGGGGCCCCGCTCCTACAATGAGCAGTTCTTC.

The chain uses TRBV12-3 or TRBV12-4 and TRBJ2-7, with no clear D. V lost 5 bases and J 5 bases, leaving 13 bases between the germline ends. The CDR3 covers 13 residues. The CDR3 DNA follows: TGTGCCAGCAGTCAGTCTGACCGGAACGAGCAGTACTTC. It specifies CASSQSDRNEQYF.

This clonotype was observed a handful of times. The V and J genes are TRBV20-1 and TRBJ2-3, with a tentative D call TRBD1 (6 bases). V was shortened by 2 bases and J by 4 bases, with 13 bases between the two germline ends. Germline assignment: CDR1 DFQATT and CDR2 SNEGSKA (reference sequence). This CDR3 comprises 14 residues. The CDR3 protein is CSARLARGSDTQYF. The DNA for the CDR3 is TGCAGTGCTAGATTGGCGAGGGGGTCAGATACGCAGTATTTT.

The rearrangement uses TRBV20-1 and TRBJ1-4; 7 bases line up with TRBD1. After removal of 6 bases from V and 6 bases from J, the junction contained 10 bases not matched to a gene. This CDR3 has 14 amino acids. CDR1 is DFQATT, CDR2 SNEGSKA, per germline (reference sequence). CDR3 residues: CSAQLRGLDEKLFF. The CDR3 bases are TGCAGTGCCCAGCTGAGGGGGCTCGATGAAAAACTGTTTTTT.

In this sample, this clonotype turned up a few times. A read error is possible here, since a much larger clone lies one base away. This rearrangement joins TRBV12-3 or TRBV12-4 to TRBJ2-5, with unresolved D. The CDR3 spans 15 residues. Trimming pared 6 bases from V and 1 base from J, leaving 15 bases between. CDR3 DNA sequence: TGTGCCAGCAGCTTTCAACGGGCAGCCCAAGAGACCCAGTACTTC. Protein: CASSFQRAAQETQYF.

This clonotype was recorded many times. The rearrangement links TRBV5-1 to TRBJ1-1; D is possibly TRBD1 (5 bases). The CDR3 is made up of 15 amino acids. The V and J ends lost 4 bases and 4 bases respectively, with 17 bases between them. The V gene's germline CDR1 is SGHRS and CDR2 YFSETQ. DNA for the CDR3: TGCGCCAGCAGCCCGGATGAGGGGTGGGGCACTGAAGCTTTCTTT. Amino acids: CASSPDEGWGTEAFF.

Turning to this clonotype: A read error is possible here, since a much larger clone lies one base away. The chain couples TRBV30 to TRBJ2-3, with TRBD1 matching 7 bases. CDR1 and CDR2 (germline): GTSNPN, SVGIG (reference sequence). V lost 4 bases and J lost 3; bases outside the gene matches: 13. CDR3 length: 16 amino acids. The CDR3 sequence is CAWTLSGTVKTDTQYF. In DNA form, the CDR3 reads TGTGCCTGGACCCTCAGTGGGACAGTTAAAACAGATACGCAGTATTTT.

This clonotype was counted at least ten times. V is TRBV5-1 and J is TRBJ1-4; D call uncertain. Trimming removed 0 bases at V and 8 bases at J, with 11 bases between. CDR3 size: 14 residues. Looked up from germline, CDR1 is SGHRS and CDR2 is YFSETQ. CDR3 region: CASSLVSGIEKLFF. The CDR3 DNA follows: TGCGCCAGCAGCTTGGTCTCGGGGATCGAAAAACTGTTTTTT.

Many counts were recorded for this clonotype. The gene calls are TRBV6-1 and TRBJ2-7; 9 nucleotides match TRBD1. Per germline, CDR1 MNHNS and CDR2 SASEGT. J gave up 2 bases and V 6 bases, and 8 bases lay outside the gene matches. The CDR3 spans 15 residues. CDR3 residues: CASSFDRGDTYEQYF. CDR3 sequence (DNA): TGTGCCAGCAGCTTTGACAGGGGGGATACCTACGAGCAGTACTTC.

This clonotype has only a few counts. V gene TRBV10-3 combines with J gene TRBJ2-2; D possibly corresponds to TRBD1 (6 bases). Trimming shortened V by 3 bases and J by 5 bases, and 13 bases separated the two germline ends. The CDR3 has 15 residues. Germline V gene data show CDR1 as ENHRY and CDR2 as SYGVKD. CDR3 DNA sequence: TGTGCCATCAGTGATGTCAGGGGCGGGACCGGGGAGCTGTTTTTT. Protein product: CAISDVRGGTGELFF.

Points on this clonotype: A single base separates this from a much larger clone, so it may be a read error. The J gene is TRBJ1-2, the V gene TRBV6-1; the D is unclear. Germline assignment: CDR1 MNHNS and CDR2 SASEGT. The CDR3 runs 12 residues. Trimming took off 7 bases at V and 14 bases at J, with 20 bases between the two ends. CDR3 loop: CASTLGETDLTF. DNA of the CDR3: TGTGCCAGCACCCTTGGAGAGACCGACTTAACCTTC.

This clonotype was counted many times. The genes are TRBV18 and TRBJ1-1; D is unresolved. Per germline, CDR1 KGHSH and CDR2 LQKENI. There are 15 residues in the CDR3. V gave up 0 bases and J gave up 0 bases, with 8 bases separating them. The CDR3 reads CASSPPAGLNTEAFF. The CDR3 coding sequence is TGTGCCAGCTCACCACCGGCAGGTTTGAACACTGAAGCTTTCTTT.

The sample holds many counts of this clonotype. CDR3 DNA sequence: TGTGCCAGCAGGGACAGCCGCACAGATACGCAGTATTTT. Protein: CASRDSRTDTQYF. This chain uses TRBV28 with TRBJ2-3; D is possibly TRBD1 (6 bases). V was trimmed by 6 bases and J by 1 base, leaving 8 bases between them. CDR3 length equals 13 residues. Per the germline V gene, CDR1 is MDHEN and CDR2 is SYDVKM.

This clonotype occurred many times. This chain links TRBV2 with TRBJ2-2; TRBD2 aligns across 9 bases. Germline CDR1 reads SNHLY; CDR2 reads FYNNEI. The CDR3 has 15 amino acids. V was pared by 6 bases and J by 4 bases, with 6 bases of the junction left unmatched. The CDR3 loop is CASRRTSVITGELFF. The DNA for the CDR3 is TGTGCCAGCAGAAGGACTAGCGTCATCACCGGGGAGCTGTTTTTT.

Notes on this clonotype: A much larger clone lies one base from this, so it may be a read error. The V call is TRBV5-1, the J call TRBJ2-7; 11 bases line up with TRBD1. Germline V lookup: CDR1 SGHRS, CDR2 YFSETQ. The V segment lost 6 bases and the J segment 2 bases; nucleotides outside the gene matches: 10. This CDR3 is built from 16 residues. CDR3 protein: CASTRTGGSTAYEQYF. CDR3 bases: TGCGCCAGCACGAGGACAGGGGGCTCGACTGCCTACGAGCAGTACTTC.

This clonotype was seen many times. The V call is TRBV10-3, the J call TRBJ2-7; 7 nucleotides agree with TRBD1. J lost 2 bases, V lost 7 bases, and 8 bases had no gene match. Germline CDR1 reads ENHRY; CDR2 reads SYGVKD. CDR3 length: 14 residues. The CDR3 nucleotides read TGTGCCATCACGGATGAGGGACAGCCCTACGAGCAGTACTTC. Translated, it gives CAITDEGQPYEQYF.

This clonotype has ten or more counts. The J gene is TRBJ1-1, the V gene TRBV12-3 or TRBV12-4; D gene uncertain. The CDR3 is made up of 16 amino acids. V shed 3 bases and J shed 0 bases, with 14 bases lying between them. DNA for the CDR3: TGTGCCAGCAGTTTCGGGAAGACAATAATGAACACTGAAGCTTTCTTT. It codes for CASSFGKTIMNTEAFF.

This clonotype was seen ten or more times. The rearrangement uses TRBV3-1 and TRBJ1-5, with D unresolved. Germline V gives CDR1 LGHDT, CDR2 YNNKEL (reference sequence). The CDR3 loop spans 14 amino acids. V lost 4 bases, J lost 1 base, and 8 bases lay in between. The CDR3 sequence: CASSRDTSNQPQHF. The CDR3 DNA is TGTGCCAGCAGCCGCGACACAAGCAATCAGCCCCAGCATTTT.

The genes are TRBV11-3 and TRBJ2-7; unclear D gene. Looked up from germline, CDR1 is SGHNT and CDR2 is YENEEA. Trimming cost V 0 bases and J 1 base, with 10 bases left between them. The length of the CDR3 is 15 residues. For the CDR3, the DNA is TGTGCCAGCAGCTTAGATCTAAGTCCTTCCTACGAGCAGTACTTC. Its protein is CASSLDLSPSYEQYF.

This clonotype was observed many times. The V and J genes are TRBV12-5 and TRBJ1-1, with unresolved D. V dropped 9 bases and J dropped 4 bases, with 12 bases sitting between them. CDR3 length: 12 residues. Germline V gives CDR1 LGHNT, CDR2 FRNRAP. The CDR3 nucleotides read TGTGCTAGCTTAGGGCCGGGCACTGAAGCTTTCTTT. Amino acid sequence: CASLGPGTEAFF.

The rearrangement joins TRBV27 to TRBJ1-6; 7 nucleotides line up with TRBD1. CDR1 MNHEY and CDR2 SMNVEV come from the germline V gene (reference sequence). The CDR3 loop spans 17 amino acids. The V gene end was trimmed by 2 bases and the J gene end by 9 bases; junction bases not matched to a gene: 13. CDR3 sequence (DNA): TGTGCCAGCAGTTTAAGTGAGGGGGCGGCTTTGGTTTCACCCCTCCACTTT. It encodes CASSLSEGAALVSPLHF.

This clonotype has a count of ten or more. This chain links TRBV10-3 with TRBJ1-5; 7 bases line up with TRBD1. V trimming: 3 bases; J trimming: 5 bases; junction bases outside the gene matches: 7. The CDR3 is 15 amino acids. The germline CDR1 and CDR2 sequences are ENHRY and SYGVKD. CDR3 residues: CAISDEGRGHQPQHF. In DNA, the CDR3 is TGTGCCATCAGTGATGAGGGTAGGGGGCATCAGCCCCAGCATTTT.

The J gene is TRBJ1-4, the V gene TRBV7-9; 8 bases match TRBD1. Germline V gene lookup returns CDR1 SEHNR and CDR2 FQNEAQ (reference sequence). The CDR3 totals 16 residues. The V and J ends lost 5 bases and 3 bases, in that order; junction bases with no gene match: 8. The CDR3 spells CASSPILTGANEKLFF. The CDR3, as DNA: TGTGCCAGCAGCCCAATACTGACAGGGGCTAATGAAAAACTGTTTTTT.

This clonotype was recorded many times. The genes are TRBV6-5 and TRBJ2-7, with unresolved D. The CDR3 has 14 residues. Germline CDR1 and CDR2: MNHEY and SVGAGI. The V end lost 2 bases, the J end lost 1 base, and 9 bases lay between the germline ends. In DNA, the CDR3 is TGTGCCAGCAGTTACGGACCCGCATCCTACGAGCAGTACTTC. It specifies CASSYGPASYEQYF.

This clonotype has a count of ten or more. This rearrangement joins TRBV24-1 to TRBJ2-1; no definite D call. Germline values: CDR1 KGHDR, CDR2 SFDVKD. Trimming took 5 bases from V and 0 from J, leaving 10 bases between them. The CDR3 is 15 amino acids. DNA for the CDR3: TGTGCCACCAGTGTCAGGCAAGCCTCCTACAATGAGCAGTTCTTC. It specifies CATSVRQASYNEQFF.